These T cell receptor beta chains were read from a single sample in a study of cytomegalovirus exposure and HLA in healthy donors. Profiling relied on immunoSEQ multiplex PCR, and the TCRdb table lists in-frame clones only, not all of them. The table has around 40,000 clones, approximately 86% seen once. The specimen was PBMCs. All receptors derive from a woman in her 40s in good health and CMV-seropositive. Both conserved end residues are part of each CDR3. The D gene is left open where the match is weak. Not every row has a clone size; where given, it reads once, few, many or a size class.

clone_size	d_call	v_call	j_call	cdr3_aa	cdr3_nt
.	.	TRBV2	TRBJ1-2	CASSEPTGGARGYTF	TGTGCCAGCAGTGAACCAACGGGAGGGGCGAGGGGCTACACCTTC
.	TRBD1	TRBV7-3	TRBJ2-7	CASSLPGQGTHEQYF	TGTGCCAGCAGCTTACCGGGACAGGGGACCCACGAGCAGTACTTC
.	TRBD1	TRBV7-6	TRBJ2-1	CASSATDRGLGEQFF	TGTGCCAGCAGCGCCACGGACAGGGGGCTCGGCGAGCAGTTCTTC
few	TRBD2	TRBV5-1	TRBJ2-1	CASSQGLAGRNEQFF	TGCGCCAGCAGCCAGGGACTAGCGGGGAGGAATGAGCAGTTCTTC
.	TRBD2	TRBV15	TRBJ2-5	CATSRVAGEKETQYF	TGTGCCACCAGCAGAGTTGCGGGAGAGAAAGAGACCCAGTACTTC
few	TRBD2	TRBV6-5	TRBJ2-7	CASSPLGGTHYEQYF	TGTGCCAGCAGCCCGCTCGGGGGGACCCACTACGAGCAGTACTTC
.	.	TRBV21-1	TRBJ1-5	CASERGGEGNQPQHF	TGTGCCAGCGAGAGGGGGGGGGAAGGGAATCAGCCCCAGCATTTT
.	TRBD2	TRBV5-1	TRBJ2-7	CASSTTGGRTGEQYF	TGCGCCAGCAGTACCACTGGCGGGAGAACAGGCGAGCAGTACTTC
.	TRBD1	TRBV7-9	TRBJ1-4	CASSIAGTGGEKLFF	TGTGCCAGCAGCATCGCCGGGACAGGGGGTGAAAAACTGTTTTTT
.	.	TRBV6-4	TRBJ2-5	CASSGGKETQYF	TGTGCCAGCTCTGGCGGGAAAGAGACCCAGTACTTC
.	TRBD2	TRBV5-1	TRBJ2-1	CASSLVGTSINEQFF	TGCGCCAGCAGCTTGGTAGGGACTAGCATTAATGAGCAGTTCTTC
.	TRBD2	TRBV27	TRBJ2-7	CASSSLAGEDEQYF	TGTGCCAGCAGTTCCCTAGCGGGAGAGGACGAGCAGTACTTC
.	.	TRBV5-1	TRBJ2-3	CASSLDRGTDTQYF	TGCGCCAGCAGTCTAGACCGGGGCACAGATACGCAGTATTTT
.	.	TRBV28	TRBJ2-7	CASSLWTNLYEQYF	TGTGCCAGCAGTTTATGGACAAACCTCTACGAGCAGTACTTC
.	.	TRBV20-1	TRBJ1-2	CSGQGGYGYTF	TGCAGTGGTCAAGGGGGTTATGGCTACACCTTC
.	TRBD2	TRBV15	TRBJ2-7	CATSRGVGGKSYEQYF	TGTGCCACCAGCAGAGGGGTCGGGGGGAAGTCCTACGAGCAGTACTTC
.	TRBD1	TRBV29-1	TRBJ2-1	CSVRRDRDDNEQFF	TGCAGCGTGCGCCGGGACAGGGATGACAATGAGCAGTTCTTC
.	.	TRBV5-1	TRBJ2-7	CASSLARLNEQYF	TGCGCCAGCAGCCTTGCCAGGCTCAACGAGCAGTACTTC
.	TRBD2	TRBV2	TRBJ2-7	CASSEPTEGEGQNEQYF	TGTGCCAGCAGTGAACCAACAGAAGGGGAGGGCCAGAACGAGCAGTACTTC
.	TRBD2	TRBV29-1	TRBJ2-7	CSVRGVYEQYF	TGCAGCGTTCGGGGGGTATACGAGCAGTACTTC
.	.	TRBV11-2	TRBJ1-2	CASSLVNSNYGYTF	TGTGCCAGCAGCTTAGTTAACAGTAACTATGGCTACACCTTC
once	TRBD1	TRBV5-6	TRBJ1-2	CASSAGTGYGYTF	TGTGCCAGCAGCGCCGGGACAGGCTATGGCTACACCTTC
.	TRBD1	TRBV18	TRBJ2-7	CASSSGTGQYEQYF	TGTGCCAGCTCATCTGGGACAGGACAATACGAGCAGTACTTC
.	TRBD2	TRBV27	TRBJ2-7	CASSLIAGATNYEQYF	TGTGCCAGCAGTTTAATAGCGGGAGCGACGAACTACGAGCAGTACTTC
.	.	TRBV13	TRBJ2-3	CASSLDRADTQYF	TGTGCCAGCAGCTTAGATCGGGCAGATACGCAGTATTTT
.	TRBD1	TRBV4-1	TRBJ2-5	CASSWSGQGSQETQYF	TGCGCCAGCAGCTGGTCCGGACAGGGCAGTCAAGAGACCCAGTACTTC
.	TRBD2	TRBV27	TRBJ2-5	CASTPRGDFVKETQYF	TGTGCCAGCACCCCCCGGGGGGACTTCGTAAAAGAGACCCAGTACTTC
.	.	TRBV19	TRBJ1-3	CASSPGGNSGNTIYF	TGTGCCAGTAGCCCGGGTGGAAACTCTGGAAACACCATATATTTT
.	.	TRBV28	TRBJ2-7	CASSDLRGGAYEQYF	TGTGCCAGCTCGGACCTGAGGGGGGGGGCCTACGAGCAGTACTTC
.	.	TRBV14	TRBJ2-7	CASSQVSRTTHGYEQYF	TGTGCCAGCAGCCAAGTATCCCGAACCACCCACGGGTACGAGCAGTACTTC
.	.	TRBV28	TRBJ1-5	CASRYRGHQPQHF	TGTGCCAGCAGATACCGAGGCCATCAGCCCCAGCATTTT
.	.	TRBV4-2	TRBJ2-7	CASSQDGASYEQYF	TGTGCCAGCAGCCAAGACGGAGCTTCCTACGAGCAGTACTTC
.	.	TRBV7-9	TRBJ1-5	CASSLVGDNQPQHF	TGTGCCAGCAGCTTAGTAGGGGACAATCAGCCCCAGCATTTT
.	TRBD2	TRBV28	TRBJ2-1	CASSQPAGGPGIF	TGTGCCAGCAGTCAACCCGCGGGAGGGCCGGGGATCTTC
.	.	TRBV5-1	TRBJ2-7	CASSLGHRSGYYEQYF	TGCGCCAGCAGCTTGGGACATCGTTCAGGGTACTACGAGCAGTACTTC
.	.	TRBV6-5	TRBJ2-3	CASGRFGLSTDTQYF	TGTGCCAGCGGCCGTTTTGGACTGAGCACAGATACGCAGTATTTT
.	.	TRBV15	TRBJ2-2	CATSRGFFGTPNTGELFF	TGTGCCACCAGCAGAGGTTTCTTCGGGACACCAAACACCGGGGAGCTGTTTTTT
.	.	TRBV15	TRBJ1-1	CATSRAYGDEAFF	TGTGCCACCAGCAGAGCTTACGGGGATGAAGCTTTCTTT
.	.	TRBV6-4	TRBJ1-1	CASRADGNSNTEAFF	TGTGCCAGCAGAGCAGACGGGAACTCGAACACTGAAGCTTTCTTT
.	TRBD1	TRBV30	TRBJ1-6	CAWKGQGDAPLHF	TGTGCCTGGAAAGGACAGGGGGACGCACCCCTCCACTTT
.	.	TRBV6-5	TRBJ1-6	CASSYQRSSYNSPLHF	TGTGCCAGCAGTTACCAGAGGAGCTCCTATAATTCACCCCTCCACTTT
.	TRBD1	TRBV19	TRBJ1-5	CASSLLDRVYQSNQPQHF	TGTGCCAGTTCTTTGCTGGACAGGGTTTATCAGAGCAATCAGCCCCAGCATTTT
.	.	TRBV11-2	TRBJ2-1	CASSLGAASSYNEQFF	TGTGCCAGCAGCTTAGGTGCAGCGTCCTCCTACAATGAGCAGTTCTTC
few	TRBD2	TRBV5-6	TRBJ2-3	CASSLGTSPPYF	TGTGCCAGCAGCCTCGGGACTAGCCCCCCGTATTTT
.	.	TRBV15	TRBJ1-2	CATSVTAVGGYTF	TGTGCCACCAGCGTCACAGCTGTGGGCGGCTACACCTTC
.	TRBD2	TRBV5-4	TRBJ2-2	CASSPSGGATPGELFF	TGTGCCAGCAGCCCGAGCGGGGGGGCCACACCGGGGGAGCTGTTTTTT
.	.	TRBV7-8	TRBJ2-7	CASSLESPGYEQYF	TGTGCCAGCAGCTTAGAATCTCCAGGCTACGAGCAGTACTTC
.	TRBD1	TRBV15	TRBJ2-3	CATSRGSAQGDTQYF	TGTGCCACCAGCAGAGGATCGGCACAGGGGGATACGCAGTATTTT
.	.	TRBV1	TRBJ2-2	CTSSQEIGGRAWELFF	TGCACCAGCAGCCAAGAAATTGGGGGGAGGGCCTGGGAGCTGTTTTTT
.	.	TRBV5-8	TRBJ1-3	CASSLVLYVLRSGNTIYF	TGTGCCAGCAGCTTGGTTTTATATGTCCTGCGCTCTGGAAACACCATATATTTT
.	.	TRBV5-1	TRBJ2-6	CASSSTVSGANVLTF	TGCGCCAGCAGCTCTACAGTCTCTGGGGCCAACGTCCTGACTTTC
.	TRBD1	TRBV18	TRBJ2-3	CASSRQGSGDTQYF	TGTGCCAGCTCGCGACAGGGATCAGGAGATACGCAGTATTTT
.	.	TRBV7-9	TRBJ1-5	CASSSTGPQHF	TGTGCCAGCAGCTCAACCGGGCCCCAGCATTTT